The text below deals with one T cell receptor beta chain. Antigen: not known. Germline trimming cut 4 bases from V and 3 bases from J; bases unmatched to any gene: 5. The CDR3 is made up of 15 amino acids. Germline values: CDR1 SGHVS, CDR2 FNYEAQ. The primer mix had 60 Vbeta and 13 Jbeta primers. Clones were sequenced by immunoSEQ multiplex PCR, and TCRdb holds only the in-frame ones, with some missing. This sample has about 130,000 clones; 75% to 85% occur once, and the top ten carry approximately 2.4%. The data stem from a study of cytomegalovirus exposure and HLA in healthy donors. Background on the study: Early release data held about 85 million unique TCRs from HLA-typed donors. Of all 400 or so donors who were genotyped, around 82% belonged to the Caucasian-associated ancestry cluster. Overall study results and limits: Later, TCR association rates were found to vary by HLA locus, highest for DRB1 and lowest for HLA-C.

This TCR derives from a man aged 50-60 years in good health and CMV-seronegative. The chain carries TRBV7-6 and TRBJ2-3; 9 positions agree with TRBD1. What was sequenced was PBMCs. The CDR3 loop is CASSSGQGGTDTQYF. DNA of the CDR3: TGTGCCAGCAGCTCGGGACAGGGCGGTACAGATACGCAGTATTTT. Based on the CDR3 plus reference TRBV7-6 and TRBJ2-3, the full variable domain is GAGVSQSPRYKVTKRGQDVALRCDPISGHVSLYWYRQALGQGPEFLTYFNYEAQQDKSGLPNDRFSAERPEGSISTLTIQRTEQRDSAMYRCASSSGQGGTDTQYFGPGTRLTVL.